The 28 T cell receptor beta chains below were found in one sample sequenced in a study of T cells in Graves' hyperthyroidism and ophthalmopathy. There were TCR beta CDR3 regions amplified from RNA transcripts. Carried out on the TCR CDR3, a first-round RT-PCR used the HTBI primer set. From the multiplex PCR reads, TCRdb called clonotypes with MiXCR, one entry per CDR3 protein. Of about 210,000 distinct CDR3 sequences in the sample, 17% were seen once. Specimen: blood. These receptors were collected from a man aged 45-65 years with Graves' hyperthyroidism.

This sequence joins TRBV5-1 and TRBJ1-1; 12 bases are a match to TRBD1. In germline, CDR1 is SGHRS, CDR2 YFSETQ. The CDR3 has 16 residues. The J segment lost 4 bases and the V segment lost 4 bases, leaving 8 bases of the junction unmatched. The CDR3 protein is CASSQGQGAWGTEAFF. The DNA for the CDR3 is TGCGCCAGCAGCCAGGGACAGGGGGCTTGGGGCACTGAAGCTTTCTTT. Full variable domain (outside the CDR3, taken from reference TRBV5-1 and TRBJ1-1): KAGVTQTPRYLIKTRGQQVTLSCSPISGHRSVSWYQQTPGQGLQFLFEYFSETQRNKGNFPGRFSGRQFSNSRSEMNVSTLELGDSALYLCASSQGQGAWGTEAFFGQGTRLTVV.

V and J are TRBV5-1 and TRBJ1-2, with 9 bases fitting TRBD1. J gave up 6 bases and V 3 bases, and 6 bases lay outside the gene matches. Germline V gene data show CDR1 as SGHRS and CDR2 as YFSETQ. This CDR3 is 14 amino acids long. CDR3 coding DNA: TGCGCCAGCAGCTCAAACAGGGGGCGGAATGGCTACACCTTC. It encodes CASSSNRGRNGYTF.

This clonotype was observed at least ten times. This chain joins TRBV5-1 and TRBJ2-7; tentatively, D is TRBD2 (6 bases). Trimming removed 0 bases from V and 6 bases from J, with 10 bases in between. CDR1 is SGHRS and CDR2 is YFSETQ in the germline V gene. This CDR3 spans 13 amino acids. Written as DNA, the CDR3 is TGCGCCAGCAGCTTGGCCGGGGGAGCCGAGCAGTACTTC. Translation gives CASSLAGGAEQYF.

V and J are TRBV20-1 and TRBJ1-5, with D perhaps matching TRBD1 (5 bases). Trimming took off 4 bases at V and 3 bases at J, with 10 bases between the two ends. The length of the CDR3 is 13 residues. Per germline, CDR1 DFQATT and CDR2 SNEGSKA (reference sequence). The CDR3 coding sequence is TGCAGTGCTAAGGGGTCAGTCAATCAGCCCCAGCATTTT. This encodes CSAKGSVNQPQHF.

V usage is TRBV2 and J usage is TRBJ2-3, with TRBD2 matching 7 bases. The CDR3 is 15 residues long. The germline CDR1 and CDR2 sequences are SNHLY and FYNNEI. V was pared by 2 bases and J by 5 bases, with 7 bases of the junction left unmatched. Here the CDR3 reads CASSEYGRKLDTQYF. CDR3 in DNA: TGTGCCAGCAGTGAATACGGGAGGAAGTTAGATACGCAGTATTTT.

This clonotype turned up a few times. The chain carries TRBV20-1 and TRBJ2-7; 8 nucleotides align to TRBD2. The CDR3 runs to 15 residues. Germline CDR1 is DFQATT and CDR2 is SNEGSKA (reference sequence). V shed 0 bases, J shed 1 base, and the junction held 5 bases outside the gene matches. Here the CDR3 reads CSAREASGRSYEQYF. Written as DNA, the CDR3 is TGCAGTGCTAGAGAGGCTAGCGGGCGATCCTACGAGCAGTACTTC.

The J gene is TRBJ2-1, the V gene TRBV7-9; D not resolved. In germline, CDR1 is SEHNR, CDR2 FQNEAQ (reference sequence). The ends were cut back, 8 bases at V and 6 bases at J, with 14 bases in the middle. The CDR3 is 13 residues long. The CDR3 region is CASSFPRVNEQFF. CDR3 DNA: TGTGCCAGCTCTTTCCCTAGGGTCAATGAGCAGTTCTTC. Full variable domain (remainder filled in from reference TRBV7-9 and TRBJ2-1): DTGVSQNPRHKITKRGQNVTFRCDPISEHNRLYWYRQTLGQGPEFLTYFQNEAQLEKSRLLSDRFSAERPKGSFSTLEIQRTEQGDSAMYLCASSFPRVNEQFFGPGTRLTVL.

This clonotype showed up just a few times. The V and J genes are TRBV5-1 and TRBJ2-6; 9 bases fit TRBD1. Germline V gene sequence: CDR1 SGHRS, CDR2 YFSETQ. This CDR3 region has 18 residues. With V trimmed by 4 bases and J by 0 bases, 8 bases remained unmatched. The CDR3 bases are TGCGCCAGCAGCACCCCGGGACAGGGTGCCTCTGGGGCCAACGTCCTGACTTTC. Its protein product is CASSTPGQGASGANVLTF.

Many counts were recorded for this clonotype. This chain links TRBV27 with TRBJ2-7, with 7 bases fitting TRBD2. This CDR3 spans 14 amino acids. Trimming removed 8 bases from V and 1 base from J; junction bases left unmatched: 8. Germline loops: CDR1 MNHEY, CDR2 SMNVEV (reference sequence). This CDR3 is CASASGGTSYEQYF. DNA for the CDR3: TGTGCCAGCGCTAGCGGCGGGACTTCCTACGAGCAGTACTTC.

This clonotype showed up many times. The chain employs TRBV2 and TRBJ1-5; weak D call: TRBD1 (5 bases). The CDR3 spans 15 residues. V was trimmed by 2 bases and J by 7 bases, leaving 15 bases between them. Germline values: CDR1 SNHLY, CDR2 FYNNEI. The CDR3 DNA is TGTGCCAGCAGTGAATCTGAGGGGATGGGACAGCCCCAGCATTTT. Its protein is CASSESEGMGQPQHF.

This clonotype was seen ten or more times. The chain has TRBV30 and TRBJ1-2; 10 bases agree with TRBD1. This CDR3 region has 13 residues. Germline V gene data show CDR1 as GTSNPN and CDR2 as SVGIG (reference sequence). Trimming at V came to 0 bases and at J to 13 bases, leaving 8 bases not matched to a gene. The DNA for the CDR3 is TGTGCCTGGAGTGTACGAAGGGACAGGGGTCTCACCTTC. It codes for CAWSVRRDRGLTF. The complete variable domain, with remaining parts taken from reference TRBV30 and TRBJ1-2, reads SQTIHQWPATLVQPVGSPLSLECTVEGTSNPNLYWYRQAAGRGLQLLFYSVGIGQISSEVPQNLSASRPQDRQFILSSKKLLLSDSGFYLCAWSVRRDRGLTFGSGTRLTVV.

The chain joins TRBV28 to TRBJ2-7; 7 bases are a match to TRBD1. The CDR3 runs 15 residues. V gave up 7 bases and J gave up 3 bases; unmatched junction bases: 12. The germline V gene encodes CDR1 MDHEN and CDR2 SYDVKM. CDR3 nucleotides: TGTGCCAGCACCCCTCCGACAGGGTCGGTCTACGAGCAGTACTTC. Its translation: CASTPPTGSVYEQYF.

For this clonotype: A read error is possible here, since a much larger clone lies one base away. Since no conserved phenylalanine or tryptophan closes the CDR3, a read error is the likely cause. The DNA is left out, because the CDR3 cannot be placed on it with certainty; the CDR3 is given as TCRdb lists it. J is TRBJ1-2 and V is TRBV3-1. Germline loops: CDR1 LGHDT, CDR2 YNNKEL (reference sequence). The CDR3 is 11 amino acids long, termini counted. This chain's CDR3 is CASSQGFLNTL.

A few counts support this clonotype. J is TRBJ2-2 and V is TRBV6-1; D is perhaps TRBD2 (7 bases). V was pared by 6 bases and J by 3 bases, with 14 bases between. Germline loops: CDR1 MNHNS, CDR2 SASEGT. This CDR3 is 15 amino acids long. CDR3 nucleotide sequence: TGTGCCAGCAGAAAGGGGGGGGCGCACACCGGGGAGCTGTTTTTT. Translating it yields CASRKGGAHTGELFF.

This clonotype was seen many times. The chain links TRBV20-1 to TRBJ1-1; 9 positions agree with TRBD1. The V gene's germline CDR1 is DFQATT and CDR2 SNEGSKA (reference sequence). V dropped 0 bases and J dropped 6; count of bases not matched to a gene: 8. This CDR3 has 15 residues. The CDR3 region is CSARDPDRGVAEAFF. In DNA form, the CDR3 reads TGCAGTGCTAGAGATCCGGACAGGGGTGTGGCTGAAGCTTTCTTT.

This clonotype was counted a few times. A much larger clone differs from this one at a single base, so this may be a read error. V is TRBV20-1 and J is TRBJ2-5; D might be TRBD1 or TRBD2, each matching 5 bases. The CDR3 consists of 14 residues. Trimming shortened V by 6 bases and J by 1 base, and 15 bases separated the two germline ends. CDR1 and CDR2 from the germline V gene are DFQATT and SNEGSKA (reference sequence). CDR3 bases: TGCAGTGCGGGCCGTGGGACGGTCCAAGAGACCCAGTACTTC. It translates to CSAGRGTVQETQYF.

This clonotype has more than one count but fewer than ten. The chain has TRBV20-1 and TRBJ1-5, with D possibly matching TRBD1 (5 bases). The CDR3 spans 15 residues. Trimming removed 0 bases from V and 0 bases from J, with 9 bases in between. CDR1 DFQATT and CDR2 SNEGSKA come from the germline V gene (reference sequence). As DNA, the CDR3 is TGCAGTGCTAGAGATGGGGGGTATAGCAATCAGCCCCAGCATTTT. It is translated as CSARDGGYSNQPQHF.

The CDR3 loop reads CASTLGTNYGYTF. Here the CDR3 DNA reads TGTGCCAGCACGTTGGGGACTAACTATGGCTACACCTTC. This chain connects TRBV28 to TRBJ1-2; D unclear. The CDR3 length is 13 residues. Trimming left V 7 bases short and J 0 bases short, with 9 bases between. Germline CDR1 is MDHEN and CDR2 is SYDVKM.

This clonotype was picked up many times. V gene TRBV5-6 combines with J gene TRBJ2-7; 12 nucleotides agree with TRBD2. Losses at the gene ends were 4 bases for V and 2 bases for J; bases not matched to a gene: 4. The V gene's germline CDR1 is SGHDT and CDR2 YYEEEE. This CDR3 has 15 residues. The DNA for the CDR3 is TGTGCCAGCAGCAACGGACTAGCGGGGACCTACGAGCAGTACTTC. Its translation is CASSNGLAGTYEQYF. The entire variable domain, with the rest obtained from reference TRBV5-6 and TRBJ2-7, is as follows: DAGVTQSPTHLIKTRGQQVTLRCSPKSGHDTVSWYQQALGQGPQFIFQYYEEEERQRGNFPDRFSGHQFPNYSSELNVNALLLGDSALYLCASSNGLAGTYEQYFGPGTRLTVT.

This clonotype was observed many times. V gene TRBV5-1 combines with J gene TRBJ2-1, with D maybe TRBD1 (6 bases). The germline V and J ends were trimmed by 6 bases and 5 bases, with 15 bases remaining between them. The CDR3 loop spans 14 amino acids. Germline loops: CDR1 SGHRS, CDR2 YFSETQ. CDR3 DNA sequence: TGCGCCAGCACTAGGACAGCTTCGAACAATGAGCAGTTCTTC. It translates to CASTRTASNNEQFF.

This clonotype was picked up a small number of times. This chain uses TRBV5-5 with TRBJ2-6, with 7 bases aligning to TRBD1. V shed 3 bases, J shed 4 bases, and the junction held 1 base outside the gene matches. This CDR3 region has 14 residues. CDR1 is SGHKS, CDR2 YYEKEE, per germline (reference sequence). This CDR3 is CASSSTGGANVLTF. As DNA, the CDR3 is TGTGCCAGCAGCTCGACAGGGGGGGCCAACGTCCTGACTTTC. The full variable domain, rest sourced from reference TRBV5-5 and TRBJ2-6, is DAGVTQSPTHLIKTRGQQVTLRCSPISGHKSVSWYQQVLGQGPQFIFQYYEKEERGRGNFPDRFSARQFPNYSSELNVNALLLGDSALYLCASSSTGGANVLTFGAGSRLTVL.

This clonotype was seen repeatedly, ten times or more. This CDR3 is CSARGGVGWGTDTQYF. The CDR3 DNA is TGCAGTGCTAGAGGGGGAGTGGGGTGGGGCACAGATACGCAGTATTTT. V usage is TRBV20-1 and J usage is TRBJ2-3; TRBD2 is a possible D gene (5 bases). This CDR3 has 16 amino acids. The V gene lost 1 base and the J gene lost 1 base, with 15 bases spanning the gap. Germline CDR1 DFQATT, CDR2 SNEGSKA (reference sequence).

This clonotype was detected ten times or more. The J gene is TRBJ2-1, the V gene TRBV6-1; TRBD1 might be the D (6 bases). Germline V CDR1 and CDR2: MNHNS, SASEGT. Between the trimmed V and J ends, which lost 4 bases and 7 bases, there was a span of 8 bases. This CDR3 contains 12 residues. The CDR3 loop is CASSVQGNEQFF. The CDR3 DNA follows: TGTGCCAGCAGTGTACAGGGAAATGAGCAGTTCTTC.

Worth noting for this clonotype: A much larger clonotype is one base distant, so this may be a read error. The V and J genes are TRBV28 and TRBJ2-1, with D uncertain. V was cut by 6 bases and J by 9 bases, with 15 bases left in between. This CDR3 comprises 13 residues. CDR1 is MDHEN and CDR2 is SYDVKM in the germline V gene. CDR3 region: CASRSEQKGEQFF. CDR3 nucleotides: TGTGCCAGCAGATCAGAACAGAAGGGTGAGCAGTTCTTC.

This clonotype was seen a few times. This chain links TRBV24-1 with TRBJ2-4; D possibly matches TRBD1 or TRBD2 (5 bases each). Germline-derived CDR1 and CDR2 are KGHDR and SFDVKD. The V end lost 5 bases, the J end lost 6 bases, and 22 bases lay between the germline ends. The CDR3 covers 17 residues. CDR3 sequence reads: CATSGTPGTADGNIQYF. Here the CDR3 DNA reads TGTGCCACCAGTGGTACCCCCGGGACCGCGGATGGAAACATTCAGTACTTC.

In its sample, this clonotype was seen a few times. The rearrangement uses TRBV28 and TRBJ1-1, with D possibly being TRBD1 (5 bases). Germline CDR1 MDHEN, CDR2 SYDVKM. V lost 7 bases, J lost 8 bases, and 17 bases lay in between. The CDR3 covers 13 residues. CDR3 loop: CASTGFGGREAFF. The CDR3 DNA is TGTGCCAGCACGGGTTTTGGGGGAAGGGAAGCTTTCTTT.

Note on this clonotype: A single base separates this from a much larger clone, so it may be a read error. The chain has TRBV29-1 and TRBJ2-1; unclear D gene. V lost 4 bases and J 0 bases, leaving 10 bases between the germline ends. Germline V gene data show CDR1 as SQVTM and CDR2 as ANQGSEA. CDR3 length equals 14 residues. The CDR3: CSVARPSSYNEQFF. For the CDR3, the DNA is TGCAGCGTTGCCCGCCCGAGCTCCTACAATGAGCAGTTCTTC.

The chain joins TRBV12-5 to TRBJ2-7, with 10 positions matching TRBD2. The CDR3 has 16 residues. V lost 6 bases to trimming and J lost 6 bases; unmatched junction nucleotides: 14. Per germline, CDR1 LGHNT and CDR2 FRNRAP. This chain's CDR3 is CASGIISGRVAVEQYF. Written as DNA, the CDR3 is TGTGCTAGTGGCATTATCAGCGGGAGGGTGGCGGTCGAGCAGTACTTC.